Below, 16 T cell receptor beta chains from the same sample are listed, as sequenced in a study of blood T cell repertoires in COVID-19 (dated by TCRdb to the early 2020s). Library prep was done by the immunoSEQ multiplex PCR assay. This is the immuneACCESS table as TCRdb keeps it, with only in-frame sequences that have V and J called. A part of the clones is gone; compared with another copy, unresolved V genes explain less than half, and the rest is unexplained. This sample comprises around 130,000 clones, around 88% of them detected only once. Together, the top ten hold around 17% of the sample. Sequenced sample: peripheral blood. These receptors all stem from a woman between 45 and 60 years old who had recovered from COVID-19.

The chain employs TRBV18 and TRBJ1-2; D uncertain. The length of the CDR3 is 17 residues. Germline V gene data show CDR1 as KGHSH and CDR2 as LQKENI. The V end lost 6 bases, the J end lost 2 bases, and 22 bases lay between the germline ends. The CDR3 region is CASSQRTAGRMNYGYTF. In DNA form, the CDR3 reads TGTGCCAGCTCCCAACGGACGGCGGGGAGGATGAACTATGGCTACACCTTC.

This clone was seen a few times. The chain joins TRBV19 to TRBJ1-1, with D possibly TRBD1 on 5 matching bases. Germline-derived CDR1 and CDR2 are LNHDA and SQIVND (reference sequence). The CDR3 consists of 15 residues. V lost 6 bases and J 1 base, leaving 15 bases between the germline ends. CDR3 nucleotides: TGTGCCAGTAGGACCGTGGGGCTGGGGAACACTGAAGCTTTCTTT. Translation: CASRTVGLGNTEAFF.

The chain joins TRBV30 to TRBJ1-6; 8 bases agree with TRBD1. The CDR3 extends over 13 amino acids. Per germline, CDR1 GTSNPN and CDR2 SVGIG (reference sequence). J was trimmed by 5 bases and V by 5 bases; bases with no gene match: 2. Here the CDR3 DNA reads TGTGCCTGGGGACAGGGAGATAATTCACCCCTCCACTTT. Residues: CAWGQGDNSPLHF.

The chain has TRBV7-3 and TRBJ1-1, with D possibly being TRBD1 (6 bases). The CDR3 totals 14 residues. Looked up from germline, CDR1 is SGHTA and CDR2 is FQGTGA. V was clipped by 2 bases and J by 7 bases, with 14 bases between them. The CDR3 loop is CASSLRNDRYEAFF. CDR3 DNA: TGTGCCAGCAGCTTACGCAATGACAGGTATGAAGCTTTCTTT.

The chain recombines TRBV28 with TRBJ2-1, with TRBD1 matching over 8 bases. Per the germline V gene, CDR1 is MDHEN and CDR2 is SYDVKM. The V gene end was trimmed by 6 bases and the J gene end by 7 bases; junction bases not matched to a gene: 14. This CDR3 comprises 16 residues. The CDR3 bases are TGTGCCAGCAGAACGCCGGACAGGGTGCCACTAAATGAGCAGTTCTTC. Protein sequence: CASRTPDRVPLNEQFF.

The chain employs TRBV7-9 and TRBJ2-5, with D maybe TRBD2 (5 bases). There are 13 residues in the CDR3. The germline V gene has CDR1 SEHNR and CDR2 FQNEAQ (reference sequence). V shed 7 bases and J shed 1 base, with 10 bases lying between them. CDR3 nucleotide sequence: TGTGCCAGCAACGGGAAACCCCAAGAGACCCAGTACTTC. Protein: CASNGKPQETQYF. Using reference TRBV7-9 and TRBJ2-5 for the parts outside the CDR3, the full variable domain is DTGVSQNPRHKITKRGQNVTFRCDPISEHNRLYWYRQTLGQGPEFLTYFQNEAQLEKSRLLSDRFSAERPKGSFSTLEIQRTEQGDSAMYLCASNGKPQETQYFGPGTRLLVL.

The rearrangement joins TRBV12-5 to TRBJ2-7; 7 positions agree with TRBD1. CDR3 length equals 15 residues. Trimming at V came to 2 bases and at J to 2 bases, leaving 6 bases not matched to a gene. Germline CDR1 and CDR2: LGHNT and FRNRAP. This chain's CDR3 is CASGLSQGVTYEQYF. For the CDR3, the DNA is TGTGCTAGTGGTTTGTCGCAGGGGGTGACCTACGAGCAGTACTTC.

V gene TRBV18 combines with J gene TRBJ1-1; 7 positions agree with TRBD1. CDR3 length: 14 amino acids. The V gene's germline CDR1 is KGHSH and CDR2 LQKENI. V lost 1 base to trimming and J lost 3 bases; unmatched junction nucleotides: 2. Here the CDR3 DNA reads TGTGCCAGCTCACCACTCGACAGGGACACTGAAGCTTTCTTT. This encodes CASSPLDRDTEAFF. Full variable domain (missing parts from reference TRBV18 and TRBJ1-1): NAGVMQNPRHLVRRRGQEARLRCSPMKGHSHVYWYRQLPEEGLKFMVYLQKENIIDESGMPKERFSAEFPKEGPSILRIQQVVRGDSAAYFCASSPLDRDTEAFFGQGTRLTVV.

This clone was recorded a few times. V gene TRBV2 combines with J gene TRBJ1-2, with TRBD1 matching over 10 bases. In germline, CDR1 is SNHLY, CDR2 FYNNEI. V lost 3 bases to trimming and J lost 4 bases; unmatched junction nucleotides: 5. The CDR3 consists of 15 residues. This CDR3 is CASSERDRGSYGYTF. CDR3 nucleotides: TGTGCCAGCAGTGAGCGGGACAGGGGCTCCTATGGCTACACCTTC. Based on the CDR3 plus reference TRBV2 and TRBJ1-2, the full variable domain is EPEVTQTPSHQVTQMGQEVILRCVPISNHLYFYWYRQILGQKVEFLVSFYNNEISEKSEIFDDQFSVERPDGSNFTLKIRSTKLEDSAMYFCASSERDRGSYGYTFGSGTRLTVV.

This clone was seen just once. The rearrangement links TRBV2 to TRBJ2-7; 9 bases line up with TRBD2. V was clipped by 4 bases and J by 7 bases; unmatched bases: 8. This CDR3 is built from 14 residues. Germline assignment: CDR1 SNHLY and CDR2 FYNNEI. In nucleotides, the CDR3 is TGTGCCAGCAGTGTGACTAGCGGAACCTGGGAGCAGTACTTC. Its protein is CASSVTSGTWEQYF.

The V and J genes are TRBV5-1 and TRBJ1-2; weak D call: TRBD1 (6 bases). From germline, CDR1 is SGHRS and CDR2 YFSETQ. The CDR3 spans 14 residues. Trimming removed 1 base at V and 0 bases at J, with 7 bases between. Here the CDR3 reads CASSLSGANYGYTF. The CDR3 coding sequence is TGCGCCAGCAGCTTGTCAGGGGCTAACTATGGCTACACCTTC. Full variable domain (rest looked up from reference TRBV5-1 and TRBJ1-2): KAGVTQTPRYLIKTRGQQVTLSCSPISGHRSVSWYQQTPGQGLQFLFEYFSETQRNKGNFPGRFSGRQFSNSRSEMNVSTLELGDSALYLCASSLSGANYGYTFGSGTRLTVV.

The chain carries TRBV5-1 and TRBJ1-4; possible D gene TRBD1, 6 bases. Between the trimmed V and J ends, which lost 4 bases and 0 bases, there was a span of 10 bases. The CDR3 is 15 amino acids. Germline V CDR1 and CDR2: SGHRS, YFSETQ. The CDR3 DNA follows: TGCGCCAGCAGCAACAGGGCGTCAACTAATGAAAAACTGTTTTTT. Protein product: CASSNRASTNEKLFF.

The rearrangement joins TRBV15 to TRBJ1-5; D possibly corresponds to TRBD1 (6 bases). Trimming shortened V by 5 bases and J by 4 bases, and 15 bases separated the two germline ends. CDR3 length: 15 amino acids. CDR1 is LNHNV, CDR2 YYDKDF, per germline (reference sequence). CDR3 amino acids: CATSSRDILNQPQHF. CDR3 in DNA: TGTGCCACCAGCTCCAGGGACATATTGAATCAGCCCCAGCATTTT.

The V call is TRBV7-8, the J call TRBJ2-3, with 10 bases matching TRBD2. Per the germline V gene, CDR1 is SGHVS and CDR2 is FQNEAQ. This CDR3 spans 16 amino acids. V shed 6 bases and J 2 bases; nucleotides not matched to a gene: 8. The CDR3 nucleotides read TGTGCCAGCAGTCAAACTAGCGGGGCCCTCACAGATACGCAGTATTTT. Protein: CASSQTSGALTDTQYF.

This CDR3 reads CALMGQPNTEAFF. The CDR3 nucleotides read TGTGCCTTAATGGGACAGCCGAACACTGAAGCTTTCTTT. The chain recombines TRBV30 with TRBJ1-1; 7 bases are a match to TRBD1. The V segment lost 7 bases and the J segment 1 base; nucleotides outside the gene matches: 6. The CDR3 is 13 residues long. CDR1 GTSNPN and CDR2 SVGIG come from the germline V gene (reference sequence).

The genes are TRBV27 and TRBJ2-7; no clear D gene. V gave up 5 bases and J gave up 5 bases, with 10 bases separating them. CDR3 length equals 12 residues. From germline, CDR1 is MNHEY and CDR2 SMNVEV (reference sequence). The CDR3 DNA is TGTGCCAGCAGTCTGCTGGGCGACGAGCAGTACTTC. This encodes CASSLLGDEQYF.